The 23 T cell receptor beta chains reported below all come from one sample, sequenced in a study of T cells in Graves' hyperthyroidism and ophthalmopathy. Researchers took RNA transcripts and amplified the TCR beta CDR3 regions from them. First-round RT-PCR of the TCR CDR3 relied on the HTBI primer set. MiXCR, applied by TCRdb to the multiplex PCR reads, yields one record per CDR3 protein. The sample records 130,000 to 150,000 distinct CDR3 sequences, approximately 24% being singletons. The specimen sequenced was blood. Receptors originate from a woman aged 45-65 years with Graves' hyperthyroidism that later progressed to Graves' ophthalmopathy.

This rearrangement joins TRBV29-1 to TRBJ2-7; maybe TRBD1 (5 bases). Trimming shortened V by 7 bases and J by 4 bases, and 20 bases separated the two germline ends. The germline CDR1 and CDR2 sequences are SQVTM and ANQGSEA. CDR3 length equals 14 residues. In nucleotides, the CDR3 is TGCAGCGCTGGGTCGGCAGGGCAGGGTTACGAGCAGTACTTC. As protein: CSAGSAGQGYEQYF.

This clonotype was counted at least ten times. CDR3 region: CASSFGDSRREQYF. The DNA for the CDR3 is TGTGCCAGCAGCTTCGGAGACAGCAGAAGAGAGCAGTACTTC. This sequence joins TRBV7-2 and TRBJ2-7; D is perhaps TRBD1 (5 bases). Trimming shortened V by 3 bases and J by 7 bases, and 16 bases separated the two germline ends. This CDR3 is 14 amino acids long. Germline CDR1 SGHTA, CDR2 FQGNSA.

The rearrangement uses TRBV2 and TRBJ2-5; maybe TRBD1 (6 bases). The CDR3 length is 9 residues. Germline assignment: CDR1 SNHLY and CDR2 FYNNEI. Between the trimmed V and J ends, which lost 5 bases and 14 bases, there was a span of 9 bases. CDR3 DNA sequence: TGTGCCAGCAGTCCGGGACACTACTTC. It yields the protein CASSPGHYF.

This sequence joins TRBV12-3 or TRBV12-4 and TRBJ1-6; possible D gene TRBD1, 6 bases. Deletions cut 6 bases from V and 10 bases from J, with 16 bases between. CDR3 length equals 14 residues. As DNA, the CDR3 is TGTGCCAGCAGCGGAGGGGGGGCTCGATCACCCCTCCACTTT. Translating it yields CASSGGGARSPLHF.

V is TRBV29-1 and J is TRBJ1-1, with a possible D match to TRBD1 (5 bases). Deletions cut 1 base from V and 5 bases from J, with 11 bases between. Germline V CDR1 and CDR2: SQVTM, ANQGSEA. This CDR3 has 13 residues. The CDR3 DNA reads as TGCAGCGTTGAAGGCCAGGGTCAGACTGAAGCTTTCTTT. It is translated as CSVEGQGQTEAFF.

At least ten counts were recorded for this clonotype. CDR3: CASTLGTLEEAFF. The CDR3 region has the DNA TGTGCCAGCACCCTAGGGACTTTAGAAGAAGCTTTCTTT. The chain carries TRBV6-1 and TRBJ1-1; tentative D call: TRBD1 (5 bases). The germline V and J ends were trimmed by 7 bases and 8 bases, with 17 bases remaining between them. Germline V gene data show CDR1 as MNHNS and CDR2 as SASEGT. This CDR3 region has 13 residues.

This sequence joins TRBV10-3 and TRBJ2-1; D is ambiguous. The CDR3 covers 15 residues. Germline CDR1 and CDR2: ENHRY and SYGVKD. Trimming pared 6 bases from V and 0 bases from J, leaving 12 bases between. Here the CDR3 DNA reads TGTGCCATCAGCCCAGCAGCGAGCTCCTACAATGAGCAGTTCTTC. Amino acids: CAISPAASSYNEQFF.

The rearrangement links TRBV7-2 to TRBJ2-1; a weak D match, TRBD2 (5 bases). V was pared by 4 bases and J by 4 bases, with 17 bases between. The CDR3 has 16 amino acids. CDR1 and CDR2 from the germline V gene are SGHTA and FQGNSA. CDR3 residues: CASSSAVGGRYNEQFF. The CDR3 DNA reads as TGTGCCAGCAGCTCGGCTGTGGGCGGGCGGTACAATGAGCAGTTCTTC. Supplemented by reference TRBV7-2 and TRBJ2-1, the full variable domain reads GAGVSQSPSNKVTEKGKDVELRCDPISGHTALYWYRQSLGQGLEFLIYFQGNSAPDKSGLPSDRFSAERTGGSVSTLTIQRTQQEDSAVYLCASSSAVGGRYNEQFFGPGTRLTVL.

This clonotype was detected many times. The chain has TRBV28 and TRBJ1-1; the D gene is possibly TRBD1 (5 bases). The CDR3 extends over 17 amino acids. The V gene's germline CDR1 is MDHEN and CDR2 SYDVKM. Trimming cost V 5 bases and J 1 base, with 20 bases left between them. The CDR3 DNA is TGTGCCAGCAGTCCCTGGGGGTTGCGGGGGAAGAACACTGAAGCTTTCTTT. Residues: CASSPWGLRGKNTEAFF. The full variable domain, in which reference TRBV28 and TRBJ1-1 provide the parts outside the CDR3, is DVKVTQSSRYLVKRTGEKVFLECVQDMDHENMFWYRQDPGLGLRLIYFSYDVKMKEKGDIPEGYSVSREKKERFSLILESASTNQTSMYLCASSPWGLRGKNTEAFFGQGTRLTVV.

V and J are TRBV5-5 and TRBJ2-3; D is perhaps TRBD1 (6 bases). The germline gives CDR1 SGHKS, CDR2 YYEKEE (reference sequence). The CDR3 is 16 amino acids. Trimming stripped 3 bases from V and 2 bases from J, with 16 bases between. CDR3 coding DNA: TGTGCCAGCAGCTGGGACATTGGAGCTACCACAGATACGCAGTATTTT. Its protein product is CASSWDIGATTDTQYF.

The rearrangement uses TRBV11-2 and TRBJ1-2; unclear D gene. Per the germline V gene, CDR1 is SGHAT and CDR2 is FQNNGV. Trimming cost V 5 bases and J 0 bases, with 16 bases left between them. This CDR3 spans 16 amino acids. The CDR3 is CASSPQGRSTNYGYTF. CDR3 nucleotide sequence: TGTGCCAGCAGCCCCCAAGGGCGGTCGACTAACTATGGCTACACCTTC.

This clonotype was seen repeatedly, ten times or more. CDR3 in DNA: TGTGCCAGCAGACCCTCCCGGGACACCTTCACAGATACGCAGTATTTT. It yields the protein CASRPSRDTFTDTQYF. The rearrangement uses TRBV28 and TRBJ2-3; the D gene is possibly TRBD1 (6 bases). This CDR3 is built from 16 residues. V lost 6 bases and J 2 bases, leaving 18 bases between the germline ends. The germline V gene encodes CDR1 MDHEN and CDR2 SYDVKM.

The sample holds a few counts of this clonotype. The chain combines TRBV20-1 with TRBJ2-5, with a tentative D call TRBD1 (5 bases). CDR3 length equals 15 residues. Germline V gene sequence: CDR1 DFQATT, CDR2 SNEGSKA (reference sequence). The germline V and J ends were trimmed by 0 bases and 4 bases, with 15 bases remaining between them. CDR3 in amino acids: CSARDPGRQGETQYF. CDR3 coding DNA: TGCAGTGCTAGAGATCCCGGTCGCCAGGGAGAGACCCAGTACTTC.

V and J are TRBV19 and TRBJ1-5; D unclear. In germline, CDR1 is LNHDA, CDR2 SQIVND (reference sequence). The CDR3 loop spans 14 amino acids. V shed 3 bases and J shed 3 bases, with 9 bases lying between them. DNA of the CDR3: TGTGCCAGTAGTATCCGAGGTATCAATCAGCCCCAGCATTTT. This gives the protein CASSIRGINQPQHF.

The chain has TRBV15 and TRBJ1-4; D remains unclear. The CDR3 loop spans 16 amino acids. From germline, CDR1 is LNHNV and CDR2 YYDKDF (reference sequence). V gave up 1 base and J gave up 7 bases, with 16 bases separating them. The CDR3 DNA reads TGTGCCACCAGCAGAGGGCTTTCTAAGGACCCTGAAAAACTGTTTTTT. Its protein product is CATSRGLSKDPEKLFF. Complete variable domain (other parts from reference TRBV15 and TRBJ1-4): DAMVIQNPRYQVTQFGKPVTLSCSQTLNHNVMYWYQQKSSQAPKLLFHYYDKDFNNEADTPDNFQSRRPNTSFCFLDIRSPGLGDTAMYLCATSRGLSKDPEKLFFGSGTQLSVL.

The genes are TRBV12-3 or TRBV12-4 and TRBJ1-1; D remains unclear. Trimming pared 2 bases from V and 1 base from J, leaving 11 bases between. The CDR3 spans 15 residues. In nucleotides, the CDR3 is TGTGCCAGCAGTTTAAGAGGGAAGGGGAACACTGAAGCTTTCTTT. This encodes CASSLRGKGNTEAFF.

This clonotype was seen ten or more times. This chain joins TRBV6-1 and TRBJ2-7, with 9 bases matching TRBD1. CDR3 length: 15 amino acids. CDR1 and CDR2 from the germline V gene are MNHNS and SASEGT. The V and J ends lost 5 bases and 9 bases, in that order; junction bases with no gene match: 14. CDR3 sequence reads: CASSPGQGRVSSQYF. CDR3 sequence (DNA): TGTGCCAGCAGTCCCGGACAGGGGCGGGTTTCTTCGCAGTACTTC.

The rearrangement uses TRBV20-1 and TRBJ2-7, with 9 bases fitting TRBD2. Germline V lookup: CDR1 DFQATT, CDR2 SNEGSKA (reference sequence). Trimming cost V 1 base and J 7 bases; bases outside gene matches: 11. This CDR3 contains 15 residues. CDR3 residues: CSARGRGTSKWEQYF. In DNA form, the CDR3 reads TGCAGTGCTAGAGGTCGGGGGACTAGCAAGTGGGAGCAGTACTTC.

This clonotype was recorded at least ten times. The chain combines TRBV20-1 with TRBJ2-5; D may be TRBD1 or TRBD2 (5 bases each). Germline CDR1 DFQATT, CDR2 SNEGSKA (reference sequence). This CDR3 has 14 amino acids. The V end lost 4 bases, the J end lost 5 bases, and 17 bases lay between the germline ends. In DNA form, the CDR3 reads TGCAGTGCTATCGGGGCGAGGATAGCGGAGACCCAGTACTTC. This codes for CSAIGARIAETQYF.

This clonotype occurred many times. Here the CDR3 DNA reads TGTGCCAGCAGCACCACAGGCACCGGGGAGCTGTTTTTT. Protein sequence: CASSTTGTGELFF. The rearrangement joins TRBV11-3 to TRBJ2-2; tentatively, D is TRBD1 (5 bases). CDR1 SGHNT and CDR2 YENEEA come from the germline V gene. The CDR3 extends over 13 amino acids. The germline V and J ends were trimmed by 5 bases and 4 bases, with 8 bases remaining between them.

This chain uses TRBV6-1 with TRBJ2-1; 15 bases fit TRBD2. The CDR3 contains 15 residues. CDR1 is MNHNS, CDR2 SASEGT, per germline. The V segment lost 5 bases and the J segment 8 bases; nucleotides outside the gene matches: 4. The CDR3 DNA is TGTGCCAGCAGTACGGGACTAGCGGGAGGCCATGAGCAGTTCTTC. Its protein is CASSTGLAGGHEQFF.

This clonotype was observed a handful of times. The chain combines TRBV2 with TRBJ1-1; a weak D match, TRBD1 (5 bases). This CDR3 has 13 amino acids. V lost 4 bases to trimming and J lost 8 bases, with 14 bases between them. Per the germline V gene, CDR1 is SNHLY and CDR2 is FYNNEI. For the CDR3, the DNA is TGTGCCAGCAGTGCTAGCCCGGGACCCGAAGCTTTCTTT. This gives the protein CASSASPGPEAFF. Full variable domain (missing parts from reference TRBV2 and TRBJ1-1): EPEVTQTPSHQVTQMGQEVILRCVPISNHLYFYWYRQILGQKVEFLVSFYNNEISEKSEIFDDQFSVERPDGSNFTLKIRSTKLEDSAMYFCASSASPGPEAFFGQGTRLTVV.

This clonotype occurred many times. This sequence joins TRBV12-3 or TRBV12-4 and TRBJ2-1; 9 nucleotides align to TRBD2. The CDR3 is 16 residues long. The V and J ends lost 6 bases and 8 bases, in that order; junction bases with no gene match: 14. The CDR3 region is CASSPPRTSVYHEQFF. CDR3 nucleotide sequence: TGTGCCAGCAGCCCCCCCCGGACTAGCGTGTACCATGAGCAGTTCTTC.